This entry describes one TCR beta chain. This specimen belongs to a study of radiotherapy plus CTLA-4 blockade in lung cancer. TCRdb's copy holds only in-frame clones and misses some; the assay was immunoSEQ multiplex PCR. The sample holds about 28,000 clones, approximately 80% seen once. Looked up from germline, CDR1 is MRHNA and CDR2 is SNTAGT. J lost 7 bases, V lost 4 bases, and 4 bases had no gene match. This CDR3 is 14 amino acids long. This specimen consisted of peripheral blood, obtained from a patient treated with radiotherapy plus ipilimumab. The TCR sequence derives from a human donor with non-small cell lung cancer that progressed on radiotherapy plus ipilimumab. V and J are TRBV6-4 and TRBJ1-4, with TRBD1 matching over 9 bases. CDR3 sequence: CASSGDRVSEKLFF. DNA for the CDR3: TGTGCCAGCAGTGGGGACAGGGTAAGTGAAAAACTGTTTTTT.